Listed below are T cell receptor beta chains from one sample, sequenced in a study of post-analysis software for immune sequencing data. MiXCR, run by TCRdb on the PCR reads, gives a single entry per CDR3 protein. Among hundreds of thousands of distinct CDR3 sequences, 59% were seen once, and the ten largest hold over 9%. The sample comprised blood. These TCRs come from a girl aged 2-10 years with multiple sclerosis. Both conserved end residues are part of each CDR3. Fields, in order: D gene, CDR3 length, V gene, J gene, clone size, CDR3 DNA, CDR3 protein. D genes are given only for firm matches. Size is omitted from some rows. Given values are once, few, many or a class for expanded clones.

>NA|15|TRBV11-3|TRBJ2-5|NA
TGTGCCAGCAGTTCCTGGATAGGGTCCCAAGAGACCCAGTACTTC
CASSSWIGSQETQYF
>NA|13|TRBV10-3|TRBJ2-5|few
TGTGCCATCAGGGGGCTAGCCGGGGAGACCCAGTACTTC
CAIRGLAGETQYF
>TRBD2|13|TRBV5-1|TRBJ2-3|NA
TGCGCCAGCAGCCAAGGGAGGGAAGATACGCAGTATTTT
CASSQGREDTQYF
>TRBD1|14|TRBV29-1|TRBJ1-1|once
TGCAGCACTTGGACAGGGGGGGTGGAGACTGAAGCTTTCTTT
CSTWTGGVETEAFF
>NA|13|TRBV30|TRBJ1-1|NA
TGTGCCTGGAGTGTGGGGAGGGATACTGAAGCTTTCTTT
CAWSVGRDTEAFF
>TRBD2|19|TRBV9|TRBJ2-5|NA
TGTGCCAGCAGCGTAGGAATCAGCGGGACCCTGACCCTCATAGAGACCCAGTACTTC
CASSVGISGTLTLIETQYF
>NA|15|TRBV12-3/TRBV12-4|TRBJ2-5|NA
TGTGCCAGCAGTCTCGGGGGCGAAGGGAAAGAGACCCAGTACTTC
CASSLGGEGKETQYF
>NA|15|TRBV9|TRBJ1-1|NA
TGTGCCAGCAGCCTTGCCCCGGGGTTGGGGCTTGAAGCTTTCTTT
CASSLAPGLGLEAFF
>NA|15|TRBV4-3|TRBJ2-3|NA
TGCGCCAGCAGCCACGTATCGGCCAGCACAGATACGCAGTATTTT
CASSHVSASTDTQYF
>TRBD1|12|TRBV5-1|TRBJ1-2|NA
TGCGCCAGCAGTCGGGACAGGGTTGGCTACACCTTC
CASSRDRVGYTF
>NA|14|TRBV11-2|TRBJ2-7|NA
TGTGCCAGCAGCTTAGAGGTAGATTTTGGGGAGCAGTACTTC
CASSLEVDFGEQYF
>NA|16|TRBV7-9|TRBJ2-3|few
TGTGCCAGCAGCTTAGCTTTGACATTACCCACAGATACGCAGTATTTT
CASSLALTLPTDTQYF
>TRBD1|14|TRBV5-1|TRBJ2-3|NA
TGCGCCAGCAGCTGGGGACAGCGCACAGATACGCAGTATTTT
CASSWGQRTDTQYF
>TRBD1|15|TRBV12-3/TRBV12-4|TRBJ2-7|many
TGTGCCAGCAGTTTACAAGGGACAGTCTCCTACGAGCAGTACTTC
CASSLQGTVSYEQYF
>NA|15|TRBV9|TRBJ2-5|NA
TGTGCCAGCAGCTCCGGGATGAGGGGGGAGGAGACCCAGTACTTC
CASSSGMRGEETQYF
>NA|11|TRBV6-2/TRBV6-3|TRBJ2-7|NA
TGTGCCAGCAGTCACGGGGGCGCGCAGTACTTC
CASSHGGAQYF
>NA|17|TRBV20-1|TRBJ2-5|few
TGCAGTGCAAGGGCCATTGACAGCCCCATTGGGGACGAGACCCAGTACTTC
CSARAIDSPIGDETQYF
>TRBD1|16|TRBV11-2|TRBJ2-5|once
TGTGCCAGCAGCTTAACAGGGACAGGGTCCTACCCTGAGCAGTACTTC
CASSLTGTGSYPEQYF
>NA|16|TRBV12-3/TRBV12-4|TRBJ1-4|NA
TGTGCCAGCAGTTTAGGTGGGGGTGCAACTAATGAAAAACTGTTTTTT
CASSLGGGATNEKLFF
>NA|13|TRBV29-1|TRBJ1-1|NA
TGCAGCGTTTGGGGAGGGGAAAGGACTGAAGCTTTCTTT
CSVWGGERTEAFF
>NA|15|TRBV5-1|TRBJ1-4|NA
TGCGCCAGCAGCTTGACGGGGGCAACTAATGAAAAACTGTTTTTT
CASSLTGATNEKLFF
>TRBD2|17|TRBV20-1|TRBJ2-7|NA
TGCAGTGCTGCCAAGGGAGGCGGGGGGGCGGGTAGGTACGAGCAGTACTTC
CSAAKGGGGAGRYEQYF
>TRBD1|14|TRBV3-1|TRBJ1-4|NA
TGTGCCAGCAGCCCCTACCGGGACAGAGAAAAACTGTTTTTT
CASSPYRDREKLFF
>NA|13|TRBV9|TRBJ2-1|NA
TGTGCCAGCAGCGCTGACATATACAATGAGCAGTTCTTC
CASSADIYNEQFF
>TRBD2|15|TRBV7-9|TRBJ2-3|NA
TGTGCCAGCAGCTCAGCTAGCGGGAGCACAGATACGCAGTATTTT
CASSSASGSTDTQYF
>TRBD1|15|TRBV20-1|TRBJ1-5|NA
TGCAGTGCTAGAGATTTTGGACAGGACAATCAGCCCCAGCATTTT
CSARDFGQDNQPQHF
>NA|15|TRBV10-3|TRBJ2-5|NA
TGTGCCATCAGTGAGTCGAAACAGGGCGGTGAGACCCAGTACTTC
CAISESKQGGETQYF
>NA|15|TRBV4-1|TRBJ2-7|NA
TGCGCCAGCAGCCAATCTGCTAGCCTCACCTACGAGCAGTACTTC
CASSQSASLTYEQYF
>NA|14|TRBV9|TRBJ2-3|many
TGTGCCAGCAGTGTCCAGGGGAGCACAGATACGCAGTATTTT
CASSVQGSTDTQYF
>TRBD2|14|TRBV24-1|TRBJ2-1|once
TGTGCCACCAGTGTTTCGCGGGGGGAATTTGAGCAGTTCTTC
CATSVSRGEFEQFF
>TRBD1|14|TRBV4-1|TRBJ2-1|NA
TGCGCCAGCAGCCCGGGACAGGCTACCGGTGAGCAGTTCTTC
CASSPGQATGEQFF
>NA|12|TRBV11-2|TRBJ1-1|once
TGTGCCAGCAGCATGGGCAGGGGTGAAGCTTTCTTT
CASSMGRGEAFF
>TRBD1|17|TRBV7-8|TRBJ1-5|NA
TGTGCCAGCAGCTTAGCGCGGACAGGGGTTAGCAATCAGCCCCAGCATTTT
CASSLARTGVSNQPQHF
>NA|15|TRBV3-1|TRBJ2-7|few
TGTGCCAGCAGCCCAACTCGACAGGGAGGCCACGAGCAGTACTTC
CASSPTRQGGHEQYF
>TRBD1|14|TRBV29-1|TRBJ2-3|few
TGCAGCGGCCGGGACAGGGGATTCTCAGATACGCAGTATTTT
CSGRDRGFSDTQYF
>NA|14|TRBV10-1|TRBJ2-2|NA
TGCGCTACCAGGAAGTACAGGAACACCGGGGAGCTGTTTTTT
CATRKYRNTGELFF
>NA|14|TRBV29-1|TRBJ2-1|NA
TGCAGCGTTGTGGCCCCGACCGACCACAATGAGCAGTTCTTC
CSVVAPTDHNEQFF
>NA|13|TRBV5-6|TRBJ2-5|NA
TGTGCCAGCAGCTTGCCGCAGCAAGAGACCCAGTACTTC
CASSLPQQETQYF
>NA|13|TRBV20-1|TRBJ2-1|few
TGCAGTGCTAGAGCTGGAGTAGGGAATGAGCAGTTCTTC
CSARAGVGNEQFF
>NA|12|TRBV29-1|TRBJ2-3|NA
TGCAGCGTTGAGATAGGGAGGGATACGCAGTATTTT
CSVEIGRDTQYF
>NA|14|TRBV18|TRBJ2-1|NA
TGTGCCAGCTCACCACTCGGGACTTACAATGAGCAGTTCTTC
CASSPLGTYNEQFF
>NA|14|TRBV5-1|TRBJ2-7|NA
TGCGCCAGCAGCTTGGCAGGGGAAAAGTACGAGCAGTACTTC
CASSLAGEKYEQYF
>TRBD2|15|TRBV6-5|TRBJ2-1|NA
TGTGCCAGCAGCGTGGGACTAGCGGGGGGCGGGTACCAGTTCTTC
CASSVGLAGGGYQFF
>NA|13|TRBV27|TRBJ2-3|NA
TGTGCCAGCAGTTTTGGCATAAACCTGAAGCAGTATTTT
CASSFGINLKQYF
>TRBD2|17|TRBV7-2|TRBJ2-1|NA
TGTGCCAGCAGCTTAGGAGTGGTGGGAGGGCCCTACAATGAGCAGTTCTTC
CASSLGVVGGPYNEQFF
>NA|12|TRBV9|TRBJ2-3|many
TGCGCCAGCAGCGTAGGGGGAGATACGCAGTATTTT
CASSVGGDTQYF
>TRBD2|17|TRBV20-1|TRBJ2-1|NA
TGCAGTGCTAGGTTCTGGCGGACTAGAGGATTCCGCAATGAGCAGTTCTTC
CSARFWRTRGFRNEQFF
>TRBD2|15|TRBV12-3/TRBV12-4|TRBJ2-7|NA
TGTGCCAGCAGTCCCCGTAGCAGCGGGGGCTACGAGCAGTACTTC
CASSPRSSGGYEQYF
>NA|13|TRBV29-1|TRBJ1-1|NA
TGCAGCGTCCTCTGGGGGGACACCACTGAAGCTTTCTTT
CSVLWGDTTEAFF
>TRBD1|14|TRBV7-2|TRBJ2-1|few
TGTGCCAGCAGCCCCAGACAGGGCGGCAATGAGCAGTTCTTC
CASSPRQGGNEQFF
>NA|15|TRBV11-3|TRBJ2-1|NA
TGTGCCAGCAGCTTAGTCGGATATTCCTACAATGAGCAGTTCTTC
CASSLVGYSYNEQFF
>NA|11|TRBV29-1|TRBJ2-7|few
TGCAGCGTTGAGGGGCAGTACGAGCAGTACTTC
CSVEGQYEQYF
>NA|12|TRBV20-1|TRBJ1-1|NA
TGCAGTGCTAGACGGATGAACACTGAAGCTTTCTTT
CSARRMNTEAFF
>NA|12|TRBV19|TRBJ1-1|NA
TGTGCCAGTAGCCCTACGTCCACCGAAGCTTTCTTT
CASSPTSTEAFF
>TRBD1|15|TRBV6-5|TRBJ2-3|few
TGTGCCAGCAATAGAGGACAGGGGAGCGCAGATACGCAGTATTTT
CASNRGQGSADTQYF
>NA|14|TRBV12-3/TRBV12-4|TRBJ2-3|NA
TGTGCCAGCACTCGCAGTACTAGCACAGATACGCAGTATTTT
CASTRSTSTDTQYF
>NA|14|TRBV10-3|TRBJ2-1|few
TGTGCCATCAGTGCCAGGAGGGACTTCAATGAGCAGTTCTTC
CAISARRDFNEQFF